These T cell receptor beta chains were read from a single sample in a study of T-cell reconstitution after alpha-beta-depleted transplantation in children. One entry per CDR3 protein, called by TCRdb with MiXCR from the PCR reads. Among tens of thousands of distinct CDR3 sequences listed, 7.5% to 10% were seen once. The source material was PBMCs, mostly from graft donor cells, sampled 60 days after TCRalphabeta/CD19-depleted stem cell transplant. Source of these receptors: a male patient under 10 years old who had a stem cell transplant for chronic granulomatous disease, so the T cells may come from the graft donor. Each CDR3 is given with its conserved first and last residue. Fields, in order: J gene, clone size, V gene, D gene, CDR3 protein, CDR3 DNA. The D gene is left open where the match is weak. Some rows mark clone size as missing; the rest say once, few, many or name a class of expanded clone.

J: TRBJ2-5; size: many; V: TRBV18; D: TRBD1; CDR3: CASSRPDGQVKEWTQYF; DNA: TGTGCCAGCTCACGACCAGACGGACAGGTGAAAGAGTGGACCCAGTACTTC
J: TRBJ2-3; size: many; V: TRBV4-1; D: -; CDR3: CASSQANRDGDTQYF; DNA: TGCGCCAGCAGCCAAGCTAACAGGGATGGAGATACGCAGTATTTT
J: TRBJ2-7; size: -; V: TRBV4-2; D: -; CDR3: CASSQETGTGLSYEQYF; DNA: TGTGCCAGCAGCCAAGAAACGGGTACAGGGCTTTCCTACGAGCAGTACTTC
J: TRBJ1-4; size: many; V: TRBV5-1; D: -; CDR3: CASKYGVPTAGDWTNEKLFF; DNA: TGCGCCAGCAAATACGGGGTCCCGACTGCCGGGGATTGGACTAATGAAAAACTGTTTTTT
J: TRBJ2-1; size: many; V: TRBV5-1; D: TRBD2; CDR3: CASSLRELAGGPLNEQFF; DNA: TGCGCCAGCAGCTTGCGGGAACTAGCGGGAGGGCCATTGAATGAGCAGTTCTTC
J: TRBJ1-4; size: many; V: TRBV20-1; D: -; CDR3: CSAWRGGLGPTNEKLFF; DNA: TGCAGTGCATGGAGAGGGGGGTTGGGGCCAACTAATGAAAAACTGTTTTTT
J: TRBJ2-7; size: many; V: TRBV3-1; D: -; CDR3: CASSQGIPEIGHEQYF; DNA: TGTGCCAGCAGCCAAGGAATCCCAGAAATCGGCCACGAGCAGTACTTC
J: TRBJ2-5; size: few; V: TRBV18; D: TRBD2; CDR3: CASSPRGLAEQETQYF; DNA: TGTGCCAGCTCCCCGCGAGGGCTAGCGGAGCAAGAGACCCAGTACTTC
J: TRBJ2-1; size: -; V: TRBV28; D: -; CDR3: CASSSGGHSSYNEQFF; DNA: TGTGCCAGCAGTTCAGGCGGACACAGCTCCTACAATGAGCAGTTCTTC
J: TRBJ2-2; size: few; V: TRBV4-3; D: -; CDR3: CASSQESRTNTGELFF; DNA: TGCGCCAGCAGCCAAGAATCCAGGACGAACACCGGGGAGCTGTTTTTT
J: TRBJ2-7; size: once; V: TRBV7-9; D: TRBD2; CDR3: CASSRGTGGSTAHEQYF; DNA: TGTGCCAGCAGCCGGGGGACGGGCGGGAGTACTGCCCACGAGCAGTACTTC
J: TRBJ2-7; size: many; V: TRBV27; D: TRBD1; CDR3: CASSLAGTAEQYF; DNA: TGTGCCAGCAGTCTTGCCGGGACAGCAGAGCAGTACTTC
J: TRBJ1-5; size: -; V: TRBV30; D: -; CDR3: CAWSGTRNQPQHF; DNA: TGTGCCTGGAGTGGGACCCGCAATCAGCCCCAGCATTTT
J: TRBJ2-1; size: few; V: TRBV7-7; D: -; CDR3: CASSLTDGVYNEQFF; DNA: TGTGCCAGCAGCTTAACGGACGGGGTCTACAATGAGCAGTTCTTC
J: TRBJ2-1; size: many; V: TRBV6-5; D: TRBD2; CDR3: CASSYSHPNIAGVRNEQFF; DNA: TGTGCCAGCAGTTACTCCCATCCAAATATAGCGGGAGTGCGCAATGAGCAGTTCTTC
J: TRBJ2-3; size: many; V: TRBV4-1; D: TRBD1; CDR3: CASSQAQGADTQYF; DNA: TGCGCCAGCAGCCAAGCGCAGGGGGCAGATACGCAGTATTTT
J: TRBJ1-2; size: few; V: TRBV6-4; D: -; CDR3: CASSDSIVSGQGGYTF; DNA: TGTGCCAGCAGTGACTCGATAGTTTCCGGGCAAGGCGGCTACACCTTC
J: TRBJ2-2; size: many; V: TRBV4-1; D: TRBD1; CDR3: CASSQDSRTGVTGELFF; DNA: TGCGCCAGCAGCCAAGATTCTCGGACAGGGGTCACCGGGGAGCTGTTTTTT
J: TRBJ2-1; size: many; V: TRBV5-3; D: -; CDR3: CARSPEGLEQFF; DNA: TGTGCCAGAAGCCCAGAGGGACTGGAGCAGTTCTTC
J: TRBJ2-1; size: many; V: TRBV20-1; D: -; CDR3: CSARDRDISYNEQFF; DNA: TGCAGTGCTAGGGACCGGGACATAAGCTACAATGAGCAGTTCTTC
J: TRBJ2-7; size: -; V: TRBV12-3/TRBV12-4; D: TRBD2; CDR3: CASSHRGGTSAYEQYF; DNA: TGTGCCAGCAGCCACAGGGGAGGGACTAGCGCCTACGAGCAGTACTTC
J: TRBJ2-7; size: few; V: TRBV11-2; D: TRBD1; CDR3: CASSLTSVTGGVYEQYF; DNA: TGTGCCAGCAGCTTAACTTCCGTGACAGGGGGCGTATACGAGCAGTACTTC
J: TRBJ2-2; size: -; V: TRBV30; D: -; CDR3: CAWSVPGTRLGGELFF; DNA: TGTGCCTGGAGTGTACCCGGGACAAGACTCGGTGGGGAGCTGTTTTTT
J: TRBJ2-5; size: -; V: TRBV15; D: -; CDR3: CATSGGPETQNF; DNA: TGTGCCACCAGCGGAGGTCCGGAGACCCAGAACTTC
J: TRBJ1-2; size: -; V: TRBV29-1; D: TRBD1; CDR3: CSVESKGTGQGYTF; DNA: TGCAGCGTTGAGTCTAAGGGGACAGGGCAGGGCTACACCTTC
J: TRBJ2-3; size: -; V: TRBV20-1; D: -; CDR3: CSANRAPNTDTQYF; DNA: TGCAGTGCTAACAGAGCGCCAAACACAGATACGCAGTATTTT
J: TRBJ1-5; size: many; V: TRBV6-2/TRBV6-3; D: -; CDR3: CASSYPRVQPQHF; DNA: TGTGCCAGCAGTTACCCGAGGGTTCAGCCCCAGCATTTT
J: TRBJ2-7; size: many; V: TRBV7-8; D: TRBD2; CDR3: CASSKGTSGKSYEQYF; DNA: TGTGCCAGCAGCAAAGGGACTAGCGGAAAGTCCTACGAGCAGTACTTC
J: TRBJ2-7; size: many; V: TRBV27; D: -; CDR3: CASSFGPSYEQYF; DNA: TGTGCCAGCAGTTTCGGACCATCCTACGAGCAGTACTTC
J: TRBJ2-7; size: many; V: TRBV5-1; D: TRBD1; CDR3: CASSPKPGQGSKRYF; DNA: TGCGCCAGCAGCCCCAAGCCGGGACAGGGGTCAAAGAGGTACTTC
J: TRBJ2-5; size: many; V: TRBV7-6; D: -; CDR3: CASSTMDGQETQYF; DNA: TGTGCCAGCAGCACCATGGACGGCCAAGAGACCCAGTACTTC
J: TRBJ2-7; size: many; V: TRBV27; D: TRBD1; CDR3: CASSSMATGKQYF; DNA: TGTGCCAGCAGTTCAATGGCGACAGGGAAGCAGTACTTC
J: TRBJ2-1; size: -; V: TRBV18; D: -; CDR3: CASSPDGVVYNEQFF; DNA: TGTGCCAGCTCACCGGACGGGGTGGTCTACAATGAGCAGTTCTTC
J: TRBJ2-1; size: many; V: TRBV5-1; D: TRBD2; CDR3: CASSFRSGGSGNEQFF; DNA: TGCGCCAGCAGCTTTAGGTCGGGAGGCAGTGGGAATGAGCAGTTCTTC
J: TRBJ2-7; size: few; V: TRBV10-1; D: TRBD2; CDR3: CASSDRGSGAYEQYF; DNA: TGCGCCAGCAGTGATCGGGGTAGCGGGGCCTACGAGCAGTACTTC
J: TRBJ1-2; size: many; V: TRBV20-1; D: -; CDR3: CSAPKPYGGGYTF; DNA: TGCAGTGCTCCTAAACCCTACGGCGGAGGCTACACCTTC
J: TRBJ2-3; size: many; V: TRBV20-1; D: TRBD2; CDR3: CSAQTGREWDTQYF; DNA: TGCAGTGCTCAGACCGGGAGGGAGTGGGATACGCAGTATTTT
J: TRBJ2-7; size: many; V: TRBV5-6; D: TRBD1; CDR3: CASSRDPGTVRVYEQYF; DNA: TGTGCCAGCAGCCGTGACCCCGGGACAGTGAGGGTCTACGAGCAGTACTTC
J: TRBJ2-4; size: many; V: TRBV5-1; D: TRBD1; CDR3: CASSLATGTGTNIQYF; DNA: TGCGCCAGCAGCCTCGCTACCGGGACAGGGACCAACATTCAGTACTTC
J: TRBJ1-1; size: few; V: TRBV6-2/TRBV6-3; D: -; CDR3: CASTYPGTEAFF; DNA: TGTGCCAGCACCTACCCGGGCACTGAAGCTTTCTTT
J: TRBJ1-2; size: many; V: TRBV4-2; D: TRBD1; CDR3: CASSQVPPTGENGYTF; DNA: TGTGCCAGCAGCCAAGTCCCCCCGACAGGGGAAAATGGCTACACCTTC
J: TRBJ2-5; size: many; V: TRBV10-2; D: -; CDR3: CASSESGLETQYF; DNA: TGCGCCAGCAGTGAGTCGGGGCTAGAGACCCAGTACTTC
J: TRBJ2-3; size: many; V: TRBV20-1; D: TRBD2; CDR3: CSAYPGLAGGPESTDTQYF; DNA: TGCAGTGCTTATCCGGGACTAGCGGGAGGGCCGGAGAGCACAGATACGCAGTATTTT
J: TRBJ1-6; size: -; V: TRBV20-1; D: TRBD1; CDR3: CSAGDRNLNNSPLHF; DNA: TGCAGTGCTGGGGACAGGAATCTGAATAATTCACCCCTCCACTTT
J: TRBJ2-1; size: few; V: TRBV20-1; D: -; CDR3: CSARRIMGYNEQFF; DNA: TGCAGTGCTAGGAGGATTATGGGATACAATGAGCAGTTCTTC
J: TRBJ1-1; size: many; V: TRBV14; D: -; CDR3: CASSQELPGTEAFF; DNA: TGTGCCAGCAGCCAAGAATTACCGGGCACTGAAGCTTTCTTT
J: TRBJ2-7; size: few; V: TRBV27; D: -; CDR3: CASRIRATTSYEQYF; DNA: TGTGCCAGCAGAATTAGGGCCACCACCTCCTACGAGCAGTACTTC
J: TRBJ2-1; size: -; V: TRBV10-3; D: TRBD2; CDR3: CAISESAASGDNNEQFF; DNA: TGTGCCATCAGTGAGTCAGCGGCTAGCGGAGATAACAATGAGCAGTTCTTC
J: TRBJ2-1; size: many; V: TRBV15; D: -; CDR3: CATSRDRGINEQFF; DNA: TGTGCCACCAGCAGAGATAGGGGAATCAATGAGCAGTTCTTC
J: TRBJ2-3; size: -; V: TRBV9; D: -; CDR3: CASSIGLARGTDTQYF; DNA: TGTGCCAGCAGTATAGGACTGGCCAGGGGCACAGATACGCAGTATTTT
J: TRBJ2-3; size: many; V: TRBV5-1; D: -; CDR3: CASSFISSTDTQYF; DNA: TGCGCCAGCAGCTTTATTTCCTCCACAGATACGCAGTATTTT
J: TRBJ1-1; size: many; V: TRBV20-1; D: TRBD1; CDR3: CSAQIGTVNTEAFF; DNA: TGCAGTGCTCAGATAGGGACAGTGAACACTGAAGCTTTCTTT
J: TRBJ2-7; size: many; V: TRBV20-1; D: -; CDR3: CSARASKGPFGEQYF; DNA: TGCAGTGCTAGAGCCTCGAAGGGGCCCTTCGGGGAGCAGTACTTC
J: TRBJ2-7; size: many; V: TRBV21-1; D: -; CDR3: CASSLRAGYEQYF; DNA: TGTGCCAGCAGCCTACGAGCGGGATACGAGCAGTACTTC
J: TRBJ1-1; size: few; V: TRBV15; D: -; CDR3: CATSRETRNTEAFF; DNA: TGTGCCACCAGCAGAGAGACGCGGAACACTGAAGCTTTCTTT
J: TRBJ2-1; size: many; V: TRBV29-1; D: TRBD2; CDR3: CSVTSGRAGSYNEQFF; DNA: TGCAGCGTAACTAGCGGGAGGGCCGGATCCTACAATGAGCAGTTCTTC
J: TRBJ2-2; size: many; V: TRBV6-2/TRBV6-3; D: TRBD1; CDR3: CASSFGQGLSNTGELFF; DNA: TGTGCCAGCAGTTTTGGACAGGGTTTATCGAACACCGGGGAGCTGTTTTTT
J: TRBJ2-5; size: -; V: TRBV5-4; D: TRBD1; CDR3: CASRKAGTGSFETQYF; DNA: TGTGCCAGCAGAAAGGCCGGGACAGGGAGTTTTGAGACCCAGTACTTC
J: TRBJ1-1; size: many; V: TRBV7-2; D: TRBD1; CDR3: CASSPSDRGVNTEAFF; DNA: TGTGCCAGCAGCCCATCGGACAGGGGGGTTAACACTGAAGCTTTCTTT
J: TRBJ2-1; size: many; V: TRBV6-5; D: TRBD1; CDR3: CASSPHGTGVNEQFF; DNA: TGTGCCAGCAGTCCGCACGGGACAGGGGTCAATGAGCAGTTCTTC